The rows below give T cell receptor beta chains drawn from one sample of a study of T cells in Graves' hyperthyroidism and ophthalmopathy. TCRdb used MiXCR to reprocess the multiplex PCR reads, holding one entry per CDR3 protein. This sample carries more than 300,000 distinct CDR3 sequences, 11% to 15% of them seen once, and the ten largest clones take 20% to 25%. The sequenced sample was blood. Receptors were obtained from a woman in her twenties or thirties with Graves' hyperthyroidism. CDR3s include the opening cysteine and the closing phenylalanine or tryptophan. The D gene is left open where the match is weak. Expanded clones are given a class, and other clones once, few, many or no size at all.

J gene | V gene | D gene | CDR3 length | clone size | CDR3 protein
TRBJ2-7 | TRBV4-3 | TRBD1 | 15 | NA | CASSQDSDRVNEQYF
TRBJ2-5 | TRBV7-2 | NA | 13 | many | CASSRSNQETQYF
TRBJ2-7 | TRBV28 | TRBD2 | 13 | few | CASTTSGTYEQYF
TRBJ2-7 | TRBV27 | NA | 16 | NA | CASSLLVGYVSYEQYF
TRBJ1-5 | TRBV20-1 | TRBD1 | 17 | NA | CSASDPGQGYSNQPQHF
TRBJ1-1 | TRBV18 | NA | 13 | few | CATLALMNTEAFF
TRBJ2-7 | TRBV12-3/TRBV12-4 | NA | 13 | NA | CASRLMGDYEQYF
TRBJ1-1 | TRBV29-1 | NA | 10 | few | CSVEIRGAFF
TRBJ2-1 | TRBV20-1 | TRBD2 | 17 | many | CSASLPWWAGVWNEQFF
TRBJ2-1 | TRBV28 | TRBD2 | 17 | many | CASSFYGTSGTNNEQFF
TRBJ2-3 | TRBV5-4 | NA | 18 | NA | CASSLGLASSMNTDTQYF
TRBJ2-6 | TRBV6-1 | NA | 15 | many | CASKSGSSGANVLTF
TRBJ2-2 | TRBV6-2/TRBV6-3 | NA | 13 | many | CASSPAPTGELFF
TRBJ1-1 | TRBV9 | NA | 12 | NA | CASSADGAEAFF
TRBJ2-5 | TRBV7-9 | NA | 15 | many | CASSPRRGMGETQYF
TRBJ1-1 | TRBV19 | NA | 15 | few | CASSLPISGNTEAFF
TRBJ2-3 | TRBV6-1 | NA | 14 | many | CASTPSDSTDTQYF
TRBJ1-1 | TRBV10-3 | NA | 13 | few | CAISDPPRTEAFF
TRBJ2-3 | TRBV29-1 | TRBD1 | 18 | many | CSVEDWYSTGAEGDTQYF
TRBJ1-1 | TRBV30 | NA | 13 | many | CAWSVRENTEAFF
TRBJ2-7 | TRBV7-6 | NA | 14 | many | CASSLGGTAYEQYF
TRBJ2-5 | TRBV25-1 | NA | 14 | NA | CASSDIGSVETQYF
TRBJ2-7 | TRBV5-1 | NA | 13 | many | CASSLGRVGEQYF
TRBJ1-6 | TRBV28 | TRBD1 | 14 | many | CASQGQGANSPLHF
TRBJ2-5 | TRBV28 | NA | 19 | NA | CASSLSPEDQRRGQETQYF
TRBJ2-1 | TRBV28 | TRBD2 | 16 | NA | CASSLYERGTYNEQFF
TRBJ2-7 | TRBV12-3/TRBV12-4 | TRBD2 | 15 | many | CASSLTGGRSYEQYF
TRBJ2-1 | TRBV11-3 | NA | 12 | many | CASSLVEGTQFF
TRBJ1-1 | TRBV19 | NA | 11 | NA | CATTSAREAFF
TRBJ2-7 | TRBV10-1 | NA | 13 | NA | CAGSSGQSYEQYF
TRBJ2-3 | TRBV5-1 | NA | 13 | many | CASSSLGPDTQYF
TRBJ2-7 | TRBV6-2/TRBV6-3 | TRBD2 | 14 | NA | CATNRGLAGDEQYF
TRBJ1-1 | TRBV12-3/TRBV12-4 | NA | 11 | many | CASTPGTEAFF
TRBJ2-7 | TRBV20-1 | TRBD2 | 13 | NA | CSAFLAASYEQYF
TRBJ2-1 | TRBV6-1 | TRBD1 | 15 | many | CASRDHRGFVHEQFF
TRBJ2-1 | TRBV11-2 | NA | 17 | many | CASSLVVGGNPYNEQFF
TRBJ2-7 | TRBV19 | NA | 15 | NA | CASSLTGTEGYEQYF
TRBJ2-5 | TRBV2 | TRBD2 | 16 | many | CASSAKATSGKETQYF
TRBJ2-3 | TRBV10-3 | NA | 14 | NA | CAISSGRGSDTQYF
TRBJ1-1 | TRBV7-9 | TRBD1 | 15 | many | CASSSGQGLNTEAFF
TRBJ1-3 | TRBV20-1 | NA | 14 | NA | CSAYHDRSGNTIYF
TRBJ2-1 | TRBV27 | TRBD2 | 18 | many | CASSLTFPSGTRPNEQFF
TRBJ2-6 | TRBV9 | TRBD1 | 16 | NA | CASSGQGAGGANVLTF
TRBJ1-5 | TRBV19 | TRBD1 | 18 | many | CASSIGDRATRGNQPQHF
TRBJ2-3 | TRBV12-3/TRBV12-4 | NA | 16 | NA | CASSPPFGGRADTQYF
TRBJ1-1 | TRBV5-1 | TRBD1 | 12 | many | CASQGENTEAFF
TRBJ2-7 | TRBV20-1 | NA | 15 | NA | CSARGMDSPSYEQYF
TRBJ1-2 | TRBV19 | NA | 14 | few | CASSRDTINYGYTF
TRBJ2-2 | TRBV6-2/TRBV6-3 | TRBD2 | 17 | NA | CAARGKREFANTGELFF
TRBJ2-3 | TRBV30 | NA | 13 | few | CAWSVGVGDTQYF
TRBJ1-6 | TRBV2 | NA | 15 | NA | CASRRRASDNSPLHF
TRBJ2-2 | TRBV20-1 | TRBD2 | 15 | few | CSAKLAGVGTGELFF
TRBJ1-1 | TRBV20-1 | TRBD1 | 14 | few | CSVQPGTVNTEAFF
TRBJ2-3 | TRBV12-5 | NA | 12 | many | CASGRNTDTQYF
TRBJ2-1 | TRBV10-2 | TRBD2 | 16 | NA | CASRPSGRSSYNEQFF
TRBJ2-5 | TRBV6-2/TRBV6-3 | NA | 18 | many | CASSYTLDGPSGEETQYF
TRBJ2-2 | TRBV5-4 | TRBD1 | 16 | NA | CASSLDPGQPTGELFF
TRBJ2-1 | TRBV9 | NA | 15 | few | CASSYIRGDRGEQFF
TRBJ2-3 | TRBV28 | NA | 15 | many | CASSLVGHRTDTQYF
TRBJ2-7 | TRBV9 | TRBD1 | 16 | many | CASSVGTGGYSSEQYF